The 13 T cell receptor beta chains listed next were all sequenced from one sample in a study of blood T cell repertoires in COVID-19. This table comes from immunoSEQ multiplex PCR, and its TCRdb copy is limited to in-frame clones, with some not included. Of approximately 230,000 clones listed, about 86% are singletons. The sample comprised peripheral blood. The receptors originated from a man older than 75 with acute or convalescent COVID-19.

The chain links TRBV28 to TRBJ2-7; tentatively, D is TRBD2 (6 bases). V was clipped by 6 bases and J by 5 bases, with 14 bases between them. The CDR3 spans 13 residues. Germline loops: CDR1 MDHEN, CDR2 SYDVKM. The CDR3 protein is CASRVSGPDEQYF. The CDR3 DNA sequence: TGTGCCAGCAGAGTTAGCGGCCCTGACGAGCAGTACTTC.

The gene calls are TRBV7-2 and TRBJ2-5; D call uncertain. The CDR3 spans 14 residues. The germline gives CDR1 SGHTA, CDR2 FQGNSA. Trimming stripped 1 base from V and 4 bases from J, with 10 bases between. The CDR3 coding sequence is TGTGCCAGCAGCTTAGTTCAGGTGGGAGAGACCCAGTACTTC. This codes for CASSLVQVGETQYF.

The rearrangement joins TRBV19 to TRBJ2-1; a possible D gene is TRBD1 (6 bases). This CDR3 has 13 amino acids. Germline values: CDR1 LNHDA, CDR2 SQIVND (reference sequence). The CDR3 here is CAMSRQLGGEQFF. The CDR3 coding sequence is TGTGCGATGTCGAGGCAGCTAGGGGGTGAGCAGTTCTTC.

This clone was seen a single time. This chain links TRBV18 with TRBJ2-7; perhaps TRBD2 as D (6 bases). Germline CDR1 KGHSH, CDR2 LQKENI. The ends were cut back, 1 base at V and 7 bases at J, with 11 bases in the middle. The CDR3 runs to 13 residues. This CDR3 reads CASSPQGAGEQYF. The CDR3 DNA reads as TGTGCCAGCTCACCACAGGGCGCGGGGGAGCAGTACTTC.

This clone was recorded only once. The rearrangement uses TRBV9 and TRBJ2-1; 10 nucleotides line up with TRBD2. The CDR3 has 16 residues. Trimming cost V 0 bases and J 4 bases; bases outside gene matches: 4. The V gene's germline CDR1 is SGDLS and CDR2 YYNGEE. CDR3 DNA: TGTGCCAGCAGCGTAGGGATTAGCGGGGGGTACAATGAGCAGTTCTTC. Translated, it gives CASSVGISGGYNEQFF.

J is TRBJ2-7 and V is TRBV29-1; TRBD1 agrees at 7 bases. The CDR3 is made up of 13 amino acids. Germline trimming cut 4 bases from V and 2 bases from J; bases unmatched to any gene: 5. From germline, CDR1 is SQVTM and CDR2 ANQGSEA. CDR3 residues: CSVVGGAPYEQYF. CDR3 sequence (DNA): TGCAGCGTTGTAGGGGGCGCTCCCTACGAGCAGTACTTC.

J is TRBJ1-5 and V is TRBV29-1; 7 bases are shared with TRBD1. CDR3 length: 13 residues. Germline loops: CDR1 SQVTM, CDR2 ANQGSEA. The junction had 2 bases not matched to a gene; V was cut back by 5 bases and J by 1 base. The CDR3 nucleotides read TGCAGCGTTCAACAGGGGAGCAATCAGCCCCAGCATTTT. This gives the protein CSVQQGSNQPQHF.

CDR3 sequence reads: CASSLNRGSSPLHF. CDR3 bases: TGTGCCAGCAGCTTAAACAGGGGGAGTTCACCCCTCCACTTT. This chain links TRBV7-2 with TRBJ1-6, with 8 nucleotides matching TRBD1. This CDR3 is built from 14 residues. V was clipped by 2 bases and J by 9 bases; unmatched bases: 3. Germline V gives CDR1 SGHTA, CDR2 FQGNSA.

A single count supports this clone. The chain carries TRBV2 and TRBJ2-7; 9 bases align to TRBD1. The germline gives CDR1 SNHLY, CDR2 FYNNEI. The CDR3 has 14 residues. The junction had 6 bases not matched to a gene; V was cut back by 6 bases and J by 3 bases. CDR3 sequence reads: CASRSGTGIYEQYF. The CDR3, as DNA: TGTGCCAGCAGGTCCGGGACAGGGATCTACGAGCAGTACTTC.

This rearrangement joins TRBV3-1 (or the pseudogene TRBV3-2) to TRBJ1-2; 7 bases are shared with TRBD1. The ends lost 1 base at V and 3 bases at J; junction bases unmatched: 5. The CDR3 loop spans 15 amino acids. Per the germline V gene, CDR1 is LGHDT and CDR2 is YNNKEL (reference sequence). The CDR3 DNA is TGTGCCAGCAGCCAAGGCCAGGGGGACTACTATGGCTACACCTTC. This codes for CASSQGQGDYYGYTF.

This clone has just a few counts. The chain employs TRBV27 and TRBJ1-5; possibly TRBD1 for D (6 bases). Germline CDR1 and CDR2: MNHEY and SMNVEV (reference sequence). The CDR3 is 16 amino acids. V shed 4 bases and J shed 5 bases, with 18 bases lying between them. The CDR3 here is CASSSQGGRGYQPQHF. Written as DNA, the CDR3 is TGTGCCAGCAGTTCCCAGGGAGGGAGGGGGTATCAGCCCCAGCATTTT.

The CDR3 DNA sequence: TGTGCCAGTAGTGCTAGCGGGAGGAGGATGGAGACCCAGTACTTC. This encodes CASSASGRRMETQYF. V and J are TRBV19 and TRBJ2-5, with TRBD2 identical over 11 bases. The CDR3 length is 15 residues. The V segment lost 5 bases and the J segment 5 bases; nucleotides outside the gene matches: 7. Germline CDR1 LNHDA, CDR2 SQIVND (reference sequence).

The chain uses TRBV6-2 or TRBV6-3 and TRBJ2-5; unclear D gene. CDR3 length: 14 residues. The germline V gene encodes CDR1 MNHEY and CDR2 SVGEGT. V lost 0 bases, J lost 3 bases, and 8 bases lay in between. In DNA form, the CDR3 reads TGTGCCAGCAGTTACTCCCAAGCCAAAGAGACCCAGTACTTC. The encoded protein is CASSYSQAKETQYF.